The entry below describes one T cell receptor (beta chain). The sample belongs to a study of blood T cell repertoires in COVID-19. The length of the CDR3 is 14 residues. Trimming cost V 5 bases and J 3 bases; bases outside gene matches: 7. CDR1 is MNHEY and CDR2 is SVGAGI in the germline V gene. This table comes from immunoSEQ multiplex PCR, and its TCRdb copy is limited to in-frame clones, with some not included. The data hold over 150,000 clones, with over 70% observed a single time. The sequenced material came from peripheral blood. The chain combines TRBV6-5 with TRBJ2-7, with 7 bases fitting TRBD2. The source of this sequence is a woman aged 70-85 years who had recovered from COVID-19. As DNA, the CDR3 is TGTGCCAGCAGTCCCCGCCTAGCGGACTACGAGCAGTACTTC. This translates into CASSPRLADYEQYF.